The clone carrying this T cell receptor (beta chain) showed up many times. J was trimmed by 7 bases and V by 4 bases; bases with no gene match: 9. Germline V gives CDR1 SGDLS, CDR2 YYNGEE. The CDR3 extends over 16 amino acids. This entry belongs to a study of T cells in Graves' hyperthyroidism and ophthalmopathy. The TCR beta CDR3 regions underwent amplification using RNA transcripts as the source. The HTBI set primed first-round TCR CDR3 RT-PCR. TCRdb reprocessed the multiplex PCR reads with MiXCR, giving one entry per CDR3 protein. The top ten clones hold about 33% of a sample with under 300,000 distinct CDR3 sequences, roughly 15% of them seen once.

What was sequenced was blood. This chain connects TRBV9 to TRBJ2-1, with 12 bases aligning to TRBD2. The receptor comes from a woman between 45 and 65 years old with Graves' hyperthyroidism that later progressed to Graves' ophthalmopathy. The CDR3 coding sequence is TGTGCCAGCAGCCCCCCTAGCGGGAGGGCCATGAATGAGCAGTTCTTC. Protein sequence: CASSPPSGRAMNEQFF.